Listed below are T cell receptor beta chains from one sample, sequenced in a study of cytomegalovirus exposure and HLA in healthy donors. Using immunoSEQ multiplex PCR, the repertoire was profiled, and TCRdb retains in-frame clones only, with some absent. The table records more than 140,000 clones, roughly 87% of them present only once. Sequenced: PBMCs. The receptor set was obtained from a man aged 30 to 39 in good health and CMV-seropositive. CDR3s include the opening cysteine and the closing phenylalanine or tryptophan. A D gene is named only where the DNA matches it firmly. For some rows the clone size is stated as once, few or many, or as a class when expanded; others skip it.

size: -; J: TRBJ1-2; V: TRBV2; D: -; CDR3: CASSDGRDGSVGYTF; DNA: TGTGCCAGCAGTGATGGGAGGGACGGGTCGGTCGGCTACACCTTC
size: once; J: TRBJ2-1; V: TRBV30; D: TRBD2; CDR3: CAWASGSYNEQFF; DNA: TGTGCCTGGGCTAGCGGGAGTTACAATGAGCAGTTCTTC
size: -; J: TRBJ2-5; V: TRBV7-9; D: TRBD1; CDR3: CASRLGTGGSETQYF; DNA: TGTGCCAGCAGACTGGGGACAGGGGGTTCGGAGACCCAGTACTTC
size: few; J: TRBJ1-3; V: TRBV4-1; D: -; CDR3: CASSPRFHSSVGNTIYF; DNA: TGCGCCAGCAGCCCGCGGTTCCACTCCTCGGTCGGAAACACCATATATTTT
size: -; J: TRBJ2-3; V: TRBV2; D: TRBD2; CDR3: CASRREGDTQYF; DNA: TGTGCCAGCAGGCGGGAGGGAGATACGCAGTATTTT
size: once; J: TRBJ2-3; V: TRBV6-4; D: TRBD2; CDR3: CASSDGTSGSDTQYF; DNA: TGTGCCAGCAGTGACGGGACTAGCGGGAGTGATACGCAGTATTTT
size: once; J: TRBJ1-1; V: TRBV5-6; D: -; CDR3: CASSNRVNTEAFF; DNA: TGTGCCAGCAGCAACAGGGTTAACACTGAAGCTTTCTTT
size: few; J: TRBJ1-4; V: TRBV7-2; D: TRBD1; CDR3: CASSLRTGGVEKLFF; DNA: TGTGCCAGCAGCTTACGGACAGGGGGCGTTGAAAAACTGTTTTTT
size: -; J: TRBJ2-1; V: TRBV5-1; D: TRBD2; CDR3: CASSWGTSGSGNEQFF; DNA: TGCGCCAGCAGCTGGGGTACTAGCGGGAGTGGCAATGAGCAGTTCTTC
size: -; J: TRBJ2-1; V: TRBV4-1; D: TRBD2; CDR3: CASSQAGLAGAEQFF; DNA: TGCGCCAGCAGCCAAGCGGGACTAGCGGGAGCTGAGCAGTTCTTC
size: once; J: TRBJ2-1; V: TRBV7-9; D: TRBD1; CDR3: CASSRTGVHTEQFF; DNA: TGTGCCAGCAGCCGGACAGGGGTTCACACTGAGCAGTTCTTC
size: -; J: TRBJ2-7; V: TRBV6-6; D: TRBD1; CDR3: CASSGRTGGVHEQYF; DNA: TGTGCCAGCAGTGGCAGGACAGGGGGCGTCCACGAGCAGTACTTC
size: -; J: TRBJ1-2; V: TRBV6-1; D: -; CDR3: CASIINKNYGYTF; DNA: TGTGCCAGCATAATTAACAAAAACTATGGCTACACCTTC
size: -; J: TRBJ2-7; V: TRBV18; D: TRBD1; CDR3: CASSRQGAYEQYF; DNA: TGTGCCAGCTCCCGACAGGGGGCTTACGAGCAGTACTTC
size: -; J: TRBJ2-7; V: TRBV30; D: -; CDR3: CAWSQTTGFEQYF; DNA: TGTGCCTGGAGTCAAACTACAGGGTTCGAGCAGTACTTC
size: -; J: TRBJ2-1; V: TRBV18; D: -; CDR3: CASSPELAYNEQFF; DNA: TGTGCCAGCTCACCTGAGCTAGCCTACAATGAGCAGTTCTTC
size: -; J: TRBJ2-4; V: TRBV27; D: TRBD2; CDR3: CASRPGTIKNIQYF; DNA: TGTGCCAGCAGACCCGGGACTATTAAAAACATTCAGTACTTC
size: -; J: TRBJ1-1; V: TRBV6-1; D: TRBD1; CDR3: CASSPTGGNTEAFF; DNA: TGTGCCAGCAGTCCGACAGGGGGCAACACTGAAGCTTTCTTT
size: -; J: TRBJ1-3; V: TRBV7-9; D: TRBD1; CDR3: CASSHRTGGGNTIYF; DNA: TGTGCCAGCAGCCACCGGACAGGCGGGGGAAACACCATATATTTT
size: -; J: TRBJ2-2; V: TRBV29-1; D: -; CDR3: CSVVTANTGELFF; DNA: TGCAGCGTTGTGACAGCGAACACCGGGGAGCTGTTTTTT
size: -; J: TRBJ2-7; V: TRBV18; D: -; CDR3: CASSPDLVEQYF; DNA: TGTGCCAGCTCACCGGACTTAGTCGAGCAGTACTTC
size: -; J: TRBJ2-7; V: TRBV28; D: -; CDR3: CASSLTYEQYF; DNA: TGTGCCAGCAGTCTGACATACGAGCAGTACTTC
size: -; J: TRBJ2-3; V: TRBV4-2; D: TRBD1; CDR3: CASSQSTGGLEDTQYF; DNA: TGTGCCAGCAGCCAAAGTACAGGGGGTTTAGAGGATACGCAGTATTTT
size: -; J: TRBJ2-7; V: TRBV7-2; D: TRBD1; CDR3: CASSLERQGAGEQYF; DNA: TGTGCCAGCAGCTTAGAGCGTCAGGGGGCGGGCGAGCAGTACTTC
size: -; J: TRBJ2-3; V: TRBV4-3; D: TRBD2; CDR3: CASSQGNSGGETQYF; DNA: TGCGCCAGCAGCCAAGGGAATAGCGGGGGGGAAACGCAGTATTTT